This T cell receptor (beta chain) was obtained from a study of T cell responses to AZD1222 COVID-19 vaccine. General study results and limits: Distributed over spike, vaccine-associated CD4 TCRs predominated at 160-218 and 743-854. Spike-specific TCR repertoires showed rising breadth and depth after two AZD1222 doses. Mostly white British, mostly female donors; authors suggested clonal diversity may be underestimated.

V was shortened by 2 bases and J by 1 base, with 11 bases between the two germline ends. Per the germline V gene, CDR1 is MNHEY and CDR2 is SVGAGI. The CDR3 has 16 residues. On this clone itself: The antigen remains unidentified.

Sequenced by immunoSEQ multiplex PCR; TCRdb stores in-frame clones only, minus some. The sample records roughly 150,000 clones, 90% being singletons. The sample here was peripheral blood, taken 28 days after the second AZD1222 dose. This chain uses TRBV6-5 with TRBJ2-2; D not certain. This clonotype originated in an adult who received the AZD1222 COVID-19 vaccine. CDR3 DNA sequence: TGTGCCAGCAGTTACCGGTTTGCGGAGAACACCGGGGAGCTGTTTTTT. Translation gives CASSYRFAENTGELFF.